This TCR beta chain comes out of a study of shared clonotypes between healthy human individuals. Clones were sequenced by immunoSEQ multiplex PCR, and TCRdb holds only the in-frame ones, with some missing. The table shows some 2.1 million clones, with roughly 95% occurring only once. The V end lost 4 bases, the J end lost 3 bases, and 10 bases lay between the germline ends. The CDR3 sequence is 13 residues long. Germline CDR1 LNHNV, CDR2 YYDKDF (reference sequence). CD45RO-negative, CCR7-positively selected cells formed the naive CD8 fraction, excluding terminally differentiated effector memory CD45RA+ cells.

J is TRBJ2-7 and V is TRBV15, with D possibly being TRBD2 (6 bases). The clonotype was recovered from a man younger than 35 in good health. Some clones in this sample may be carry-over from other donors' samples. The sequenced sample consisted of naive CD8+ T cells from PBMCs. The CDR3 region has the DNA TGTGCCACCAGCACGGGACTCATCTACGAGCAGTACTTC. It encodes CATSTGLIYEQYF.